Listed below are T cell receptor beta chains from one sample, sequenced in a study of T cell changes during pregnancy in multiple sclerosis. The repertoire was sequenced with immunoSEQ multiplex PCR; TCRdb's copy has only in-frame clones and lacks some. The repertoire holds 50,000 to 60,000 clones, around 90% seen once, with around 3.5% in the top ten. The specimen comprised peripheral blood, sampled after pregnancy. These TCRs come from a female donor in good health, enrolled as a control in a pregnancy study. The CDR3 runs from the conserved cysteine through the conserved F or W. D genes are given only for firm matches. Clone size is given for some rows only: seen once, a few or many times, or a class if the clone is expanded.

D gene | clone size | J gene | V gene | CDR3 protein | CDR3 DNA
. | . | TRBJ2-3 | TRBV10-3 | CAIKGVGGGQADTQYF | TGTGCCATCAAGGGGGTTGGGGGGGGGCAAGCAGATACGCAGTATTTT
. | . | TRBJ2-5 | TRBV7-2 | CASSLGAARETQYF | TGTGCCAGCAGCTTAGGGGCCGCCCGCGAGACCCAGTACTTC
TRBD1 | . | TRBJ1-2 | TRBV7-2 | CASSFRQGGLTNYGYTF | TGTGCCAGCAGCTTTAGACAGGGGGGCTTAACTAACTATGGCTACACCTTC
TRBD2 | . | TRBJ2-3 | TRBV28 | CASRPAGGIDTQYF | TGTGCCAGCAGACCAGCGGGAGGGATAGATACGCAGTATTTT
TRBD1 | . | TRBJ1-2 | TRBV7-3 | CASSSVTGGEDGYTF | TGTGCCAGCAGCTCGGTGACAGGGGGCGAAGATGGCTACACCTTC
. | . | TRBJ2-4 | TRBV7-9 | CASSPRDQRDIQYF | TGTGCCAGCAGCCCGAGAGACCAGAGGGACATTCAGTACTTC
TRBD1 | once | TRBJ1-2 | TRBV29-1 | CSVWQGDRRFYGYTF | TGCAGCGTTTGGCAAGGGGACAGGAGGTTCTATGGCTACACCTTC
. | . | TRBJ2-1 | TRBV30 | CACLEVNEQFF | TGTGCCTGCCTAGAGGTCAATGAGCAGTTCTTC
. | few | TRBJ1-2 | TRBV19 | CASSYRDYGYTF | TGTGCCAGTAGTTACCGGGACTATGGCTACACCTTC
TRBD2 | many | TRBJ2-1 | TRBV11-2 | CASSPFGASGSGYEQFF | TGTGCCAGCAGCCCATTTGGGGCTAGCGGGAGTGGGTATGAGCAGTTCTTC
TRBD2 | once | TRBJ2-1 | TRBV29-1 | CSVDGREGVSYNEQFF | TGCAGCGTTGATGGGCGGGAGGGCGTCTCCTACAATGAGCAGTTCTTC
. | . | TRBJ1-2 | TRBV10-3 | CAISDGRLQKIGGYTF | TGTGCCATCAGTGACGGGAGATTGCAAAAAATTGGCGGCTACACCTTC
. | . | TRBJ1-3 | TRBV19 | CASSTRTGSSGNTIYF | TGTGCCAGTAGTACCCGTACAGGGAGTTCTGGAAACACCATATATTTT
. | . | TRBJ1-5 | TRBV28 | CASTLGGAESQPQHF | TGTGCCAGCACCCTAGGTGGGGCCGAGAGTCAGCCCCAGCATTTT
. | . | TRBJ2-7 | TRBV25-1 | CASSGPGSLSYEQYF | TGTGCCAGCAGTGGCCCGGGATCACTCTCCTACGAGCAGTACTTC
. | . | TRBJ1-5 | TRBV7-2 | CASSLASQLNQPQHF | TGTGCCAGCAGCTTAGCCAGTCAGTTGAATCAGCCCCAGCATTTT
. | . | TRBJ2-5 | TRBV9 | CASSVEAGDETQYF | TGTGCCAGCAGCGTAGAGGCAGGGGACGAGACCCAGTACTTC
. | . | TRBJ1-2 | TRBV9 | CASHSRYGYTF | TGTGCCTCCCACTCGAGGTATGGCTACACCTTC
TRBD1 | . | TRBJ1-4 | TRBV27 | CASSLNRGFGKLFF | TGTGCCAGCAGTTTAAACAGGGGCTTTGGAAAACTGTTTTTT
. | . | TRBJ2-7 | TRBV10-3 | CAIADSYEQYF | TGTGCCATCGCGGACTCCTACGAGCAGTACTTC
. | . | TRBJ1-5 | TRBV2 | CASRTEGQPQHF | TGTGCCAGCAGGACGGAGGGACAGCCCCAGCATTTT
. | . | TRBJ1-2 | TRBV6-5 | CASSYLSHSLNYGYTF | TGTGCCAGCAGTTACCTGTCCCACAGCCTTAACTATGGCTACACCTTC
TRBD1 | . | TRBJ1-5 | TRBV2 | CASSASTGGQPQHF | TGTGCCAGCAGTGCCTCGACAGGGGGGCAGCCCCAGCATTTT
TRBD1 | . | TRBJ1-2 | TRBV27 | CASSLYGGQGNGYTF | TGTGCCAGCAGTTTATATGGGGGACAGGGAAATGGCTACACCTTC
. | . | TRBJ1-4 | TRBV20-1 | CSALNEKLFF | TGCAGTGCTTTAAATGAAAAACTGTTTTTT
. | . | TRBJ2-1 | TRBV6-6 | CASSYVGAGYNEQFF | TGTGCCAGCAGTTACGTGGGGGCAGGATACAATGAGCAGTTCTTC
. | . | TRBJ1-2 | TRBV4-2 | CASSQELASGYGYTF | TGTGCCAGCAGCCAAGAACTGGCTAGCGGGTATGGCTACACCTTC
TRBD1 | . | TRBJ2-7 | TRBV6-1 | CASSERGQGSHIGYEQYF | TGTGCCAGCAGTGAAAGGGGACAGGGATCCCATATAGGGTACGAGCAGTACTTC
. | . | TRBJ2-1 | TRBV2 | CASSPTGYNEQFF | TGTGCCAGCAGTCCGACTGGTTACAATGAGCAGTTCTTC
TRBD1 | . | TRBJ2-1 | TRBV5-4 | CASSSPGQGADNEQFF | TGTGCCAGCAGCTCACCGGGACAGGGGGCCGACAATGAGCAGTTCTTC
TRBD1 | . | TRBJ2-7 | TRBV30 | CAWSWDRGEQYF | TGTGCCTGGAGCTGGGACAGGGGCGAGCAGTACTTC
. | . | TRBJ1-2 | TRBV7-8 | CASSLGGPWANYGYTF | TGTGCCAGCAGCTTAGGGGGGCCGTGGGCTAACTATGGCTACACCTTC
TRBD1 | . | TRBJ1-5 | TRBV7-9 | CASSAPGQGGQPQHF | TGTGCCAGCAGCGCTCCGGGACAGGGAGGTCAGCCCCAGCATTTT
. | . | TRBJ2-1 | TRBV10-1 | CASSDQSKKNEQFF | TGCGCCAGCAGTGACCAGTCAAAAAAGAATGAGCAGTTCTTC
TRBD2 | . | TRBJ2-5 | TRBV9 | CASSAETLAGGHQETQYF | TGTGCCAGCAGCGCGGAGACCTTAGCGGGGGGTCACCAAGAGACCCAGTACTTC
TRBD1 | . | TRBJ2-1 | TRBV28 | CASLGQGAGEQFF | TGTGCCAGCCTGGGACAGGGGGCAGGTGAGCAGTTCTTC
. | . | TRBJ2-2 | TRBV9 | CASSVGTFTGELFF | TGTGCCAGCAGCGTAGGGACATTCACCGGGGAGCTGTTTTTT
. | once | TRBJ1-1 | TRBV2 | CASRGDMNTEAFF | TGTGCCAGCAGGGGCGACATGAACACTGAAGCTTTCTTT
. | . | TRBJ2-7 | TRBV9 | CASSVGGDAAPYEQYF | TGTGCCAGCAGCGTAGGGGGGGACGCCGCCCCCTACGAGCAGTACTTC
TRBD2 | . | TRBJ2-5 | TRBV5-4 | CASSTSGEFGKTQYF | TGTGCCAGCAGCACTAGCGGGGAGTTTGGAAAGACCCAGTACTTC
. | few | TRBJ1-2 | TRBV23-1 | CASSQSFTGGAHLLGYTF | TGCGCCAGCAGTCAATCGTTCACGGGGGGCGCCCATCTACTTGGCTACACCTTC
. | . | TRBJ2-7 | TRBV7-2 | CASGVGASSSYEQYF | TGTGCCAGCGGCGTGGGGGCCTCCTCCTCCTACGAGCAGTACTTC
. | once | TRBJ1-5 | TRBV25-1 | CASSESGQPQHF | TGTGCCAGCAGTGAATCCGGTCAGCCCCAGCATTTT
TRBD2 | . | TRBJ2-1 | TRBV7-6 | CASSLTRLALDEQFF | TGTGCCAGCAGCTTAACGAGACTAGCGTTAGATGAGCAGTTCTTC
TRBD1 | . | TRBJ1-2 | TRBV14 | CASSLGTEVYGYTF | TGTGCCAGCAGTCTCGGGACAGAGGTTTATGGCTACACCTTC
. | . | TRBJ1-4 | TRBV4-1 | CASTLAQGSDEKLFF | TGCGCCAGCACCCTAGCACAGGGATCGGATGAAAAACTGTTTTTT
. | . | TRBJ1-1 | TRBV6-1 | CASSDNGVGTEAFF | TGTGCCAGCAGTGATAATGGAGTAGGAACTGAAGCTTTCTTT
. | . | TRBJ1-5 | TRBV28 | CASSLRVSNQPQHF | TGTGCCAGCAGTTTGAGGGTTAGCAATCAGCCCCAGCATTTT
. | . | TRBJ1-5 | TRBV4-1 | CASSRRDSSNQPQHF | TGCGCCAGCAGCCGACGGGACTCTAGCAATCAGCCCCAGCATTTT
TRBD2 | once | TRBJ2-3 | TRBV4-1 | CASGGTSGGGDTQYF | TGCGCCAGCGGGGGGACTAGCGGGGGGGGAGATACGCAGTATTTT
. | . | TRBJ2-7 | TRBV6-1 | CASSDHSRGSWSFYEQYF | TGTGCCAGCAGTGATCACAGCCGAGGGAGTTGGAGTTTCTACGAGCAGTACTTC
. | . | TRBJ2-1 | TRBV5-6 | CASSSSTKEAYNEQFF | TGTGCCAGCAGCTCGTCGACCAAAGAGGCCTACAATGAGCAGTTCTTC
. | . | TRBJ2-3 | TRBV23-1 | CASSHSENPTDTQYF | TGCGCCAGCAGTCATTCCGAGAACCCCACAGATACGCAGTATTTT
. | . | TRBJ2-3 | TRBV1 | CTSSQDGSGRAGDF | TGCACCAGCAGCCAGGATGGAAGCGGGAGGGCAGGGGATTTT
TRBD1 | . | TRBJ1-5 | TRBV27 | CASSLQGAHQPQHF | TGTGCCAGCAGTTTACAGGGGGCTCATCAGCCCCAGCATTTT